The clone carrying this T cell receptor (beta chain) was observed a handful of times. Its antigen is not identified. The length of the CDR3 is 16 residues. V was cut by 0 bases and J by 2 bases, with 11 bases left in between. The germline V gene encodes CDR1 LGHDT and CDR2 YNNKEL (reference sequence). These data belong to a study of T cells in Graves' hyperthyroidism and ophthalmopathy. Study in general: Peripheral blood was collected at initial diagnosis, before any treatment. Findings and caveats of the study: Onset of ophthalmopathy came a median approximately 6.9 months after the model predicted it.

Hyperthyroidism in the patients, aged 18 to 65, was newly diagnosed and under 2 months in duration. Not enrolled were patients with uncontrolled infection, other autoimmune disease, pregnancy or lactation. TCR beta CDR3 regions were amplified from RNA transcripts. Using the HTBI primer set, a first-round RT-PCR was run on the TCR CDR3. TCRdb re-called the multiplex PCR reads with MiXCR, one entry per CDR3 protein. The sample lists about 400,000 distinct CDR3 sequences; about 15% were seen once. The sample was blood. This chain uses TRBV3-1 with TRBJ2-1; D is unresolved. The clonotype originates from a young woman with Graves' hyperthyroidism. In DNA form, the CDR3 reads TGTGCCAGCAGCCAAGAAGAGGATGCCCCCTACAATGAGCAGTTCTTC. Its protein is CASSQEEDAPYNEQFF.